Shown below are 30 T cell receptor beta chains from a single sample sequenced in a study of vaccination and CD4 T cells after COVID-19. Specified treatment: approximately 11-day PBMC culture with coronavirus spike peptide pools or control peptides (ViraFEST assay). Antigens for these TCRs are unknown. Once obtained from cultured CD4+ T cells, the DNA was sequenced using the Oncomine TCR Beta short-read assay. Each CDR3 protein gets one entry after TCRdb re-called the PCR reads with MiXCR. The table records roughly 20,000 distinct CDR3 sequences, 60% of them present only once. The source was CD4+ T cells from blood, cultured in vitro, collected after SARS-CoV-2 vaccination. These receptors originate from a human donor who had recovered from COVID-19.

The V gene is TRBV28, the J gene TRBJ1-5, with a possible D match to TRBD1 (6 bases). The CDR3 runs to 17 residues. The ends were cut back, 4 bases at V and 3 bases at J, with 19 bases in the middle. In germline, CDR1 is MDHEN, CDR2 SYDVKM. In DNA form, the CDR3 reads TGTGCCAGCAGTTCAACCGGGACACGAGATTCCAATCAGCCCCAGCATTTT. Protein sequence: CASSSTGTRDSNQPQHF.

This clonotype has a single count. The rearrangement joins TRBV6-2 or TRBV6-3 to TRBJ2-2; D might be TRBD2 (6 bases). CDR1 MNHEY and CDR2 SVGEGT come from the germline V gene. CDR3 length: 14 residues. Between the trimmed V and J ends, which lost 6 bases and 6 bases, there was a span of 14 bases. Here the CDR3 reads CASRDSGVPGELFF. The DNA for the CDR3 is TGTGCCAGCAGAGACTCGGGGGTACCCGGGGAGCTGTTTTTT.

The CDR3 loop reads CASSLALTHYGYTF. The CDR3 DNA sequence: TGCGCCAGCAGCTTGGCCCTAACCCACTATGGCTACACCTTC. The V and J genes are TRBV5-1 and TRBJ1-2; no clear D. The V gene lost 0 bases and the J gene lost 3 bases, with 9 bases spanning the gap. Germline values: CDR1 SGHRS, CDR2 YFSETQ. The CDR3 contains 14 residues. Drawing the rest from reference TRBV5-1 and TRBJ1-2, the complete variable domain is KAGVTQTPRYLIKTRGQQVTLSCSPISGHRSVSWYQQTPGQGLQFLFEYFSETQRNKGNFPGRFSGRQFSNSRSEMNVSTLELGDSALYLCASSLALTHYGYTFGSGTRLTVV.

The chain carries TRBV5-1 and TRBJ1-1; 11 bases map to TRBD1. The CDR3 has 16 amino acids. The V and J ends lost 4 bases and 4 bases, in that order; junction bases with no gene match: 9. Germline-derived CDR1 and CDR2 are SGHRS and YFSETQ. CDR3 residues: CASSAGTGGVGTEAFF. The CDR3 DNA follows: TGCGCCAGCAGCGCTGGGACAGGGGGAGTAGGCACTGAAGCTTTCTTT.

V and J are TRBV5-3 and TRBJ2-1; 9 bases map to TRBD1. TRBV5-3 is known as an ORF, though its function is uncertain. CDR3 length: 15 amino acids. V dropped 8 bases and J dropped 3; count of bases not matched to a gene: 9. The DNA for the CDR3 is TGTGCCAGCAGCGTCCGGGACAGGGTCTACAATGAGCAGTTCTTC. It encodes CASSVRDRVYNEQFF.

This clonotype was recorded a few times. CDR3 DNA sequence: TGTGCCAGCAGCTTAGACAGCAATCAGCCCCAGCATTTT. Protein: CASSLDSNQPQHF. The V and J genes are TRBV11-3 and TRBJ1-5; no clear D. CDR3 length: 13 amino acids. The germline gives CDR1 SGHNT, CDR2 YENEEA. Trimming removed 0 bases at V and 1 base at J, with 1 base between. The full variable domain, rest sourced from reference TRBV11-3 and TRBJ1-5, is EAGVVQSPRYKIIEKKQPVAFWCNPISGHNTLYWYLQNLGQGPELLIRYENEEAVDDSQLPKDRFSAERLKGVDSTLKIQPAELGDSAVYLCASSLDSNQPQHFGDGTRLSIL.

This clonotype showed up just a few times. J is TRBJ1-5 and V is TRBV20-1; no firm D call. Per germline, CDR1 DFQATT and CDR2 SNEGSKA (reference sequence). The CDR3 is made up of 12 amino acids. V dropped 3 bases and J dropped 4 bases, with 7 bases sitting between them. The CDR3 bases are TGCAGTGCTAGTTCGGGGAATCAGCCCCAGCATTTT. This codes for CSASSGNQPQHF.

The V call is TRBV19, the J call TRBJ2-3; the match to TRBD1 covers 9 bases. With 8 bases clipped from V and 2 bases from J, the junction kept 8 bases outside the gene matches. Germline V gene lookup returns CDR1 LNHDA and CDR2 SQIVND (reference sequence). The CDR3 spans 15 residues. The CDR3 sequence is CASRPGTGSTDTQYF. CDR3 DNA: TGTGCCAGTCGTCCCGGGACAGGGTCCACAGATACGCAGTATTTT.

The chain combines TRBV7-9 with TRBJ1-2, with a possible D match to TRBD1 (6 bases). The CDR3 consists of 14 residues. The V gene's germline CDR1 is SEHNR and CDR2 FQNEAQ (reference sequence). V was shortened by 2 bases and J by 2 bases, with 9 bases between the two germline ends. The CDR3 region is CASSLFGGNYGYTF. CDR3 bases: TGTGCCAGCAGCTTATTCGGGGGCAACTATGGCTACACCTTC.

The chain combines TRBV6-5 with TRBJ1-1, with TRBD1 identical over 7 bases. CDR1 and CDR2 (germline): MNHEY, SVGAGI. This CDR3 comprises 13 residues. The V gene end was trimmed by 4 bases and the J gene end by 4 bases; junction bases not matched to a gene: 3. As DNA, the CDR3 is TGTGCCAGCAGTTCGGACAGGAGCACTGAAGCTTTCTTT. This gives the protein CASSSDRSTEAFF.

The chain is built from TRBV20-1 and TRBJ2-3; 8 bases match TRBD2. The germline gives CDR1 DFQATT, CDR2 SNEGSKA (reference sequence). Trimming removed 0 bases from V and 3 bases from J; junction bases left unmatched: 2. The CDR3 covers 14 residues. CDR3 nucleotides: TGCAGTGCTAGAGACGGACTAGCTACAGATACGCAGTATTTT. Protein product: CSARDGLATDTQYF.

This chain connects TRBV12-3 or TRBV12-4 to TRBJ2-5, with 7 bases fitting TRBD2. CDR3 length: 17 residues. Trimming removed 3 bases from V and 1 base from J; junction bases left unmatched: 11. The CDR3 is CASSLHGPASGQETQYF. CDR3 nucleotides: TGTGCCAGCAGTTTGCACGGCCCGGCTAGCGGCCAAGAGACCCAGTACTTC.

V gene TRBV24-1 combines with J gene TRBJ2-5; D is perhaps TRBD2 (6 bases). Germline loops: CDR1 KGHDR, CDR2 SFDVKD. CDR3 length equals 14 residues. The V end was cut by 7 bases, the J end by 4 bases, with 15 bases between. CDR3 DNA sequence: TGTGCCACCAGCGGGACTGTGGATGGAGAGACCCAGTACTTC. It is translated as CATSGTVDGETQYF.

This sequence joins TRBV7-8 and TRBJ2-7; D uncertain. Germline V gives CDR1 SGHVS, CDR2 FQNEAQ. This CDR3 region has 16 residues. The germline V and J ends were trimmed by 1 base and 3 bases, with 16 bases remaining between them. CDR3 coding DNA: TGTGCCAGCAGCTTAGGCCCGGACGTCAACCTCTACGAGCAGTACTTC. It is translated as CASSLGPDVNLYEQYF.

This clonotype was recorded only once. The CDR3 DNA sequence: TGTGCCAGCAGACCGTCGGGGGAGTCGCGTCCCCAGCATTTT. Translating it yields CASRPSGESRPQHF. V usage is TRBV6-1 and J usage is TRBJ1-5; possibly TRBD1 for D (5 bases). Germline CDR1 MNHNS, CDR2 SASEGT. V dropped 6 bases and J dropped 10 bases, with 19 bases sitting between them. The CDR3 loop spans 14 amino acids.

This clonotype was seen a single time. The chain employs TRBV2 and TRBJ2-2; D perhaps matches TRBD1 (6 bases). V dropped 6 bases and J dropped 0 bases, with 8 bases sitting between them. Per germline, CDR1 SNHLY and CDR2 FYNNEI. This CDR3 spans 14 amino acids. The CDR3 DNA reads as TGTGCCAGCAGGGGGGCCTCGAACACCGGGGAGCTGTTTTTT. It specifies CASRGASNTGELFF.

This clonotype was detected a few times. This chain links TRBV6-1 with TRBJ1-2, with 8 positions matching TRBD1. The V gene end was trimmed by 0 bases and the J gene end by 4 bases; junction bases not matched to a gene: 4. CDR1 and CDR2 (germline): MNHNS, SASEGT. CDR3 size: 15 residues. CDR3 DNA: TGTGCCAGCAGTGAAGCCACAGGGGGGGCCTATGGCTACACCTTC. It codes for CASSEATGGAYGYTF.

V and J are TRBV18 and TRBJ2-7; 13 nucleotides align to TRBD2. J gave up 3 bases and V 2 bases, and 1 base lay outside the gene matches. From germline, CDR1 is KGHSH and CDR2 LQKENI. The CDR3 loop spans 15 amino acids. The CDR3 sequence is CASSPRTSGSYEQYF. The CDR3 region has the DNA TGTGCCAGCTCACCAAGGACTAGCGGGAGCTACGAGCAGTACTTC.

As DNA, the CDR3 is TGTGCCAGCAGTTACTCTGTCGACTCCCCCTATGGCTACACCTTC. Amino acids: CASSYSVDSPYGYTF. The J gene is TRBJ1-2, the V gene TRBV6-5; D unclear. The CDR3 is 15 amino acids. V lost 0 bases to trimming and J lost 4 bases, with 12 bases between them. Germline-derived CDR1 and CDR2 are MNHEY and SVGAGI.

This clonotype appeared a few times. The gene calls are TRBV27 and TRBJ1-5; D is possibly TRBD1 (6 bases). The CDR3 spans 13 residues. V lost 5 bases and J 9 bases, leaving 14 bases between the germline ends. Germline CDR1 reads MNHEY; CDR2 reads SMNVEV (reference sequence). The CDR3 DNA reads as TGTGCCAGCAGTCCGGACAGCATAGTGCCCCAGCATTTT. Its translation is CASSPDSIVPQHF.

The gene calls are TRBV2 and TRBJ1-5; tentative D call: TRBD1 (5 bases). V was pared by 0 bases and J by 11 bases, with 20 bases between. There are 16 residues in the CDR3. Germline CDR1 and CDR2: SNHLY and FYNNEI. This CDR3 reads CASSEAALGGVAAQHF. CDR3 nucleotides: TGTGCCAGCAGTGAAGCGGCTCTGGGGGGGGTAGCAGCCCAGCATTTT.

The chain links TRBV6-5 to TRBJ2-1; 7 nucleotides line up with TRBD1. The CDR3 sequence is 15 residues long. Germline V gene data show CDR1 as MNHEY and CDR2 as SVGAGI. V was pared by 2 bases and J by 6 bases, with 7 bases of the junction left unmatched. CDR3 sequence: CASSYETRDSNEQFF. CDR3 nucleotides: TGTGCCAGCAGTTACGAGACCCGGGACAGCAATGAGCAGTTCTTC.

The chain is built from TRBV19 and TRBJ2-2, with 8 nucleotides matching TRBD1. With V trimmed by 6 bases and J by 5 bases, 5 bases remained unmatched. Germline assignment: CDR1 LNHDA and CDR2 SQIVND (reference sequence). The CDR3 sequence is 14 residues long. CDR3 sequence (DNA): TGTGCCAGTAGCCCGACAGGGGAGACCGGGGAGCTGTTTTTT. It specifies CASSPTGETGELFF.

The chain combines TRBV18 with TRBJ2-5, with 8 bases aligning to TRBD1. This CDR3 has 15 residues. Germline lookup yields CDR1 KGHSH and CDR2 LQKENI. Trimming cost V 3 bases and J 3 bases; bases outside gene matches: 6. CDR3 bases: TGTGCCAGCTCACCTTCCGGGACAGGAAAAGAGACCCAGTACTTC. As protein: CASSPSGTGKETQYF.

A few counts support this clonotype. The genes are TRBV7-9 and TRBJ2-1; D may be TRBD2 (5 bases). CDR3 length: 15 residues. CDR1 is SEHNR, CDR2 FQNEAQ, per germline (reference sequence). Trimming stripped 4 bases from V and 1 base from J, with 11 bases between. The DNA of the CDR3 is TGTGCCAGCAGCTGGTCCGGGATGTCCTACAATGAGCAGTTCTTC. Its protein is CASSWSGMSYNEQFF.

The chain couples TRBV9 to TRBJ1-2; D might be TRBD1 (6 bases). The CDR3 spans 14 residues. Per germline, CDR1 SGDLS and CDR2 YYNGEE. V gave up 0 bases and J gave up 8 bases, with 14 bases separating them. This chain's CDR3 is CASSVGVRGGGYTF. The CDR3, as DNA: TGTGCCAGCAGCGTAGGGGTGAGGGGGGGGGGCTACACCTTC.

This clonotype occurred a few times. V and J are TRBV20-1 and TRBJ1-1; a possible D gene is TRBD1 (6 bases). This CDR3 has 17 amino acids. Germline CDR1 reads DFQATT; CDR2 reads SNEGSKA (reference sequence). V was trimmed by 1 base and J by 1 base, leaving 19 bases between them. The CDR3: CSARGVGALTSNTEAFF. The CDR3, as DNA: TGCAGTGCTAGAGGAGTGGGGGCTTTAACTTCGAACACTGAAGCTTTCTTT.

This chain connects TRBV5-4 to TRBJ1-2; D perhaps matches TRBD1 (6 bases). The germline V and J ends were trimmed by 0 bases and 3 bases, with 15 bases remaining between them. CDR1 and CDR2 (germline): SGHNT, YYREEE (reference sequence). This CDR3 spans 16 amino acids. The CDR3 DNA reads TGTGCCAGCAGCTTGGTCCCTAACAGGGTGGACTATGGCTACACCTTC. Residues: CASSLVPNRVDYGYTF.

The rearrangement uses TRBV7-6 and TRBJ2-2, with D unresolved. The CDR3 is 12 residues long. Germline CDR1 is SGHVS and CDR2 is FNYEAQ. Trimming left V 3 bases short and J 7 bases short, with 6 bases between. The CDR3 loop reads CASSFINGELFF. CDR3 DNA sequence: TGTGCCAGCAGCTTTATCAACGGGGAGCTGTTTTTT. Based on the CDR3 plus reference TRBV7-6 and TRBJ2-2, the full variable domain is GAGVSQSPRYKVTKRGQDVALRCDPISGHVSLYWYRQALGQGPEFLTYFNYEAQQDKSGLPNDRFSAERPEGSISTLTIQRTEQRDSAMYRCASSFINGELFFGEGSRLTVL.

This clonotype was recorded a few times. The chain is built from TRBV20-1 and TRBJ1-2, with D uncertain. Deletions cut 3 bases from V and 3 bases from J, with 11 bases between. The CDR3 length is 13 residues. Germline loops: CDR1 DFQATT, CDR2 SNEGSKA (reference sequence). As DNA, the CDR3 is TGCAGTGCTAGTGCAGGAGAGGACTATGGCTACACCTTC. This translates into CSASAGEDYGYTF.